Listed below are T cell receptor beta chains from one sample, sequenced in a study of blood T cell repertoires in COVID-19. Assay: immunoSEQ multiplex PCR; the TCRdb copy retains only in-frame clones and omits some. The sample holds more than 95,000 clones, more than 70% seen once. Material: peripheral blood. Receptors were obtained from a woman between 55 and 75 years old with acute or convalescent COVID-19. Each CDR3 is given without its conserved first and last residue. The order of the fields is V gene, J gene, CDR3 protein.

>TRBV9|TRBJ1-1
ASSTEGRLNTEAF
>TRBV6-5|TRBJ2-2
ASSSRDYSTGELF
>TRBV19|TRBJ1-1
ASSMRALNTEAF
>TRBV28|TRBJ2-7
ASGLAGGPQYEQY
>TRBV5-1|TRBJ1-1
ASSFQQGNTEAF
>TRBV9|TRBJ2-3
ASSPRLAGGPRESTDTQY
>TRBV25-1|TRBJ1-1
ASSVRDRGRLGTEAF
>TRBV5-6|TRBJ1-2
ASSLSAGSYGYT
>TRBV9|TRBJ2-1
ASSVGAGAFNEQF
>TRBV27|TRBJ2-5
ASSLGRFYKETQY
>TRBV6-2/TRBV6-3|TRBJ1-5
ASSYSWDRVQPQH
>TRBV19|TRBJ2-7
ATRINHGTHAYEQY
>TRBV28|TRBJ1-1
ASIPREERKAF
>TRBV7-9|TRBJ2-4
ASSLYSYSSHDKNIQY
>TRBV6-4|TRBJ2-5
ASSDGQGETQY
>TRBV28|TRBJ2-5
ASRPWTGGNQETQY
>TRBV10-3|TRBJ1-5
AISDSLGNQPQH
>TRBV15|TRBJ1-5
ATSRDVSLPQH
>TRBV5-8|TRBJ1-4
ASSLGQGGEKLF
>TRBV18|TRBJ1-1
ASSLGTGNTEAF
>TRBV9|TRBJ2-7
ASSVGQGAYEQY
>TRBV30|TRBJ1-2
AWDRGGYT
>TRBV5-1|TRBJ1-2
ASSPRTPGANYGYT
>TRBV30|TRBJ2-7
AWSVGAYEQY
>TRBV27|TRBJ2-5
ASANRRETQY
>TRBV9|TRBJ1-5
ASSVAGESNQPQH
>TRBV6-5|TRBJ2-1
ASSYPLGGGVGEQF
>TRBV28|TRBJ1-1
ASGTRAF
>TRBV2|TRBJ2-1
ASSEVSEQF
>TRBV11-3|TRBJ2-1
ASSGRGPGNEQF
>TRBV6-1|TRBJ2-3
ASSDFHGRGTDTQY
>TRBV27|TRBJ2-3
ASSFGQGEEDTQY
>TRBV19|TRBJ2-1
ASSTPPGTSGRGEQF
>TRBV5-5|TRBJ2-5
ASAGKWETQY